Presented here are 3 T cell receptor beta chains from one specimen sequenced in a study of T cell repertoires in cytomegalovirus infection. One entry per CDR3 protein results from TCRdb running MiXCR on the reads. The sample shows 500,000 to 600,000 distinct CDR3 sequences, 16% of them seen only once. Sequenced input: CD8+ T cells from PBMCs. Source of these receptors: a human donor in good health (CMV status not recorded). Some clones in this sample may be carry-over from other donors' samples.

This clonotype was detected many times. The chain is built from TRBV11-2 and TRBJ2-3, with 13 positions matching TRBD2. V gave up 6 bases and J gave up 5 bases; unmatched junction bases: 11. In germline, CDR1 is SGHAT, CDR2 FQNNGV. The CDR3 runs to 17 residues. CDR3 bases: TGTGCCAGCAGTCCCAAACCGGGACTAGCGGGGCTAGATACGCAGTATTTT. Its translation: CASSPKPGLAGLDTQYF.

This clonotype was observed a handful of times. This chain connects TRBV11-2 to TRBJ2-1, with 14 bases that match TRBD2. J was trimmed by 8 bases and V by 4 bases; bases with no gene match: 7. In germline, CDR1 is SGHAT, CDR2 FQNNGV. There are 16 residues in the CDR3. This CDR3 is CASSSETSGGAYEQFF. The CDR3, as DNA: TGTGCCAGCAGCTCGGAGACTAGCGGGGGGGCGTATGAGCAGTTCTTC.

This clonotype appeared a few times. This chain links TRBV2 with TRBJ2-5; the match to TRBD2 covers 10 bases. Germline CDR1 and CDR2: SNHLY and FYNNEI. V lost 7 bases and J lost 5; bases outside the gene matches: 7. This CDR3 is 14 amino acids long. Here the CDR3 DNA reads TGTGCCAGCAAAGCGAGCGGGGGGGCGGAGACCCAGTACTTC. Its translation is CASKASGGAETQYF.